This TCR beta chain was profiled in a study of T cells in Graves' hyperthyroidism and ophthalmopathy. Overall study findings and caveats: A median about 6.5 months before onset, the model predicted ophthalmopathy.

V was trimmed by 4 bases and J by 0 bases, leaving 9 bases between them. CDR1 LGHDT and CDR2 YNNKEL come from the germline V gene (reference sequence). This CDR3 region has 14 residues. This clonotype occurred many times. Antigen unknown. It was RNA transcripts that yielded the amplified TCR beta CDR3 regions. With the HTBI primer set, the TCR CDR3 went through a first round of RT-PCR. TCRdb analysed the multiplex PCR reads with MiXCR anew, one entry per CDR3 protein. In the table there are 300,000 to 350,000 distinct CDR3 sequences, around a fifth of which are singletons. The PBMCs had their origin in roughly 9.8 ml of fresh peripheral blood.

What was sequenced was blood. The chain employs TRBV3-1 and TRBJ1-1; D gene uncertain. This TCR derives from a woman aged 45-65 years with Graves' hyperthyroidism. CDR3 in amino acids: CASSRGRLNTEAFF. Written as DNA, the CDR3 is TGTGCCAGCAGCCGTGGTCGGTTGAACACTGAAGCTTTCTTT.